The rows below give T cell receptor beta chains drawn from one sample of a study of T cell responses to AZD1222 COVID-19 vaccine. Sequencing was performed with immunoSEQ multiplex PCR; in TCRdb, only in-frame clones are kept and a portion is missing. The table has under 110,000 clones, roughly 86% seen once. The sample consisted of peripheral blood, taken on day 0 of AZD1222 vaccination. These receptors originate from an adult in good health. Both conserved end residues are part of each CDR3.

j_call,v_call,cdr3_length,cdr3_aa
TRBJ2-1,TRBV7-2,14,CASSRGTGLNEQFF
TRBJ2-7,TRBV4-3,19,CASSQGWSGGRAIGYEQYF
TRBJ2-3,TRBV2,15,CASSERGLATDTQYF
TRBJ1-5,TRBV6-5,12,CASSFRDQPQHF
TRBJ2-5,TRBV7-9,14,CASSLLLDGETQYF
TRBJ1-2,TRBV5-4,13,CASSTDSVYGYTF
TRBJ1-5,TRBV7-2,15,CASSLVPGNNQPQHF
TRBJ1-2,TRBV24-1,15,CATSETAGPPSGYTF
TRBJ2-2,TRBV10-3,14,CAIREQGDTGELFF
TRBJ1-2,TRBV12-3/TRBV12-4,13,CASTGGGNYGYTF
TRBJ2-2,TRBV7-2,15,CASSPGRVTNGELFF
TRBJ1-4,TRBV7-2,13,CASSTPRGEKLFF
TRBJ2-3,TRBV19,17,CASSIEIRDIGGDTQYF
TRBJ1-2,TRBV30,13,CAWSGDRAGGYTF
TRBJ2-7,TRBV7-9,13,CASSLAGWYEQYF
TRBJ1-1,TRBV18,17,CASSPRGGASMNTEAFF
TRBJ2-5,TRBV9,16,CASSVGVPSGSQTQYF
TRBJ1-1,TRBV20-1,13,CSASNPPSTEAFF
TRBJ1-2,TRBV9,13,CASSATGAKSYTF
TRBJ2-7,TRBV29-1,15,CSVLTGTGTSYEQYF
TRBJ1-6,TRBV9,15,CASRVNGGGDSPLHF
TRBJ1-2,TRBV6-5,15,CASRVQTGGADGYTF
TRBJ2-5,TRBV15,14,CATSTRTRRETQYF
TRBJ1-1,TRBV12-3/TRBV12-4,12,CASWKFVTEAFF
TRBJ1-3,TRBV9,13,CASSVGSGNTIYF
TRBJ2-1,TRBV29-1,16,CSVDTVGGQSYNEQFF
TRBJ1-1,TRBV28,14,CASSLQTAGSEAFF
TRBJ1-5,TRBV10-3,13,CAISEYDDQPQHF
TRBJ2-7,TRBV7-9,18,CASSSFYAAGTEPYEQYF
TRBJ1-6,TRBV7-3,16,CASSPNGQSNNSPLHF
TRBJ2-1,TRBV28,11,CASSSRGEQFF
TRBJ1-3,TRBV5-1,14,CASSLAPIGNTIYF
TRBJ2-7,TRBV6-5,13,CASAVRGISEQYF
TRBJ1-2,TRBV19,16,CASSIGLSRTTYGYTF
TRBJ2-2,TRBV10-3,13,CAISVDNTGELFF
TRBJ1-4,TRBV28,15,CASSNRQGANEKLFF
TRBJ1-1,TRBV7-9,14,CASSSEVRSTEAFF
TRBJ2-4,TRBV6-2/TRBV6-3,18,CASSSHPSGRAAKNIQYF
TRBJ2-7,TRBV2,12,CASMREVYEQYF
TRBJ1-2,TRBV9,13,CASSVQGNYGYTF
TRBJ2-1,TRBV29-1,14,CSVEVPQPRNEQFF
TRBJ2-1,TRBV28,15,CASSPALAGWDEQFF
TRBJ2-5,TRBV19,16,CASSIDGGADQETQYF
TRBJ1-2,TRBV29-1,12,CSVDWVSYGYTF
TRBJ2-7,TRBV6-5,14,CASSYSAGRDEQYF
TRBJ1-6,TRBV28,14,CASSGAYSNSPLHF
TRBJ1-2,TRBV24-1,12,CATSESAYGYTF
TRBJ1-1,TRBV7-2,13,CASSSQVNTEAFF
TRBJ2-5,TRBV4-1,12,CASSQDVGPQYF
TRBJ1-2,TRBV24-1,11,CATSEWDRLFF
TRBJ2-1,TRBV29-1,18,CSVEGPPRQGVPLAGQFF